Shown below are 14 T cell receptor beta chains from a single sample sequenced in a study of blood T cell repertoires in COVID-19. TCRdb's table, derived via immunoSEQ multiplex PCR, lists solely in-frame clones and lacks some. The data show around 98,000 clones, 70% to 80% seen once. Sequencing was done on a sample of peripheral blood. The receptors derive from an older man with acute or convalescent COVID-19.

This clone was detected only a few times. In nucleotides, the CDR3 is TGTGCCAGCAGTGACACAGGATCCTATGGCTACACCTTC. Protein: CASSDTGSYGYTF. V and J are TRBV2 and TRBJ1-2; D might be TRBD1 (5 bases). Germline V gene data show CDR1 as SNHLY and CDR2 as FYNNEI. This CDR3 region has 13 residues. The V and J ends lost 3 bases and 4 bases respectively, with 9 bases between them.

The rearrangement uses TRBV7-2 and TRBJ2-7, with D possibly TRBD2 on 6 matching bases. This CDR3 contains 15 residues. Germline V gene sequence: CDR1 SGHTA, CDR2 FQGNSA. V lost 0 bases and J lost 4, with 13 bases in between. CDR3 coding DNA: TGTGCCAGCAGCTTAGCTGGGGGGAGGAGATACGAGCAGTACTTC. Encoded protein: CASSLAGGRRYEQYF.

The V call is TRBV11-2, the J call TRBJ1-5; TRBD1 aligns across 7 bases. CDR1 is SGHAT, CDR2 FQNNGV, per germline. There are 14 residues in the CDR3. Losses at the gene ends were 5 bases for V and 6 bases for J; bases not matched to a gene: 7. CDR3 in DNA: TGTGCCAGCAGCCAGGCGACAGGGATTCAGCCCCAGCATTTT. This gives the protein CASSQATGIQPQHF.

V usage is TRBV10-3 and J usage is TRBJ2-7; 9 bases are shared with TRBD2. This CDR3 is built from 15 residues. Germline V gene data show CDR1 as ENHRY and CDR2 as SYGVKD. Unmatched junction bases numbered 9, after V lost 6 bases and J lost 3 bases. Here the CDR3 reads CAISTTAGGFYEQYF. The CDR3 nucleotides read TGTGCCATCAGCACAACAGCGGGAGGATTCTACGAGCAGTACTTC.

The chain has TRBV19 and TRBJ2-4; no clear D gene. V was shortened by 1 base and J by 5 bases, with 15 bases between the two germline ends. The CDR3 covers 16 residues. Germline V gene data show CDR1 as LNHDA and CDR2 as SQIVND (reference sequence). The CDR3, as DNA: TGTGCCAGTAGTATAGGACACTTTGTCTCCCAAAACATTCAGTACTTC. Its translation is CASSIGHFVSQNIQYF.

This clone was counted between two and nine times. The CDR3 protein is CASSPAAGGNTEAFF. The CDR3 DNA reads TGTGCCAGCAGCCCCGCGGCAGGGGGGAACACTGAAGCTTTCTTT. The chain carries TRBV28 and TRBJ1-1; 7 bases are shared with TRBD1. The J segment lost 1 base and the V segment lost 6 bases, leaving 8 bases of the junction unmatched. This CDR3 region has 15 residues. CDR1 is MDHEN, CDR2 SYDVKM, per germline.

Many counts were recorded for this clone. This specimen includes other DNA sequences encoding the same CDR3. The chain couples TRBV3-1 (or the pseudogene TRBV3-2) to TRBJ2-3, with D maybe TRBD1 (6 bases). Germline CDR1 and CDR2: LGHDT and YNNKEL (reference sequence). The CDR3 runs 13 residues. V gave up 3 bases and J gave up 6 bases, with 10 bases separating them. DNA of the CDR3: TGTGCCAGCAGCCAGGGGGCATCTGATACGCAGTATTTT. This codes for CASSQGASDTQYF.

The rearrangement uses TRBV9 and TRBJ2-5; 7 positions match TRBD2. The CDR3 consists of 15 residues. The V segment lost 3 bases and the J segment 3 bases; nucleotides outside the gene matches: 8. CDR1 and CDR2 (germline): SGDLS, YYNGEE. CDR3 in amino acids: CASSARTSREETQYF. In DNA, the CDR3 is TGTGCCAGCAGCGCCCGGACTAGTAGAGAAGAGACCCAGTACTTC.

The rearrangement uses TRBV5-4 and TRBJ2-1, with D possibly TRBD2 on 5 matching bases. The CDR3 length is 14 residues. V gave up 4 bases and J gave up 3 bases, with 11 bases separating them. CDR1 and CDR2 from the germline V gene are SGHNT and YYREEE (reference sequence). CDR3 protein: CASSGESGYNEQFF. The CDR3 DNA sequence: TGTGCCAGCAGCGGGGAGAGCGGCTACAATGAGCAGTTCTTC. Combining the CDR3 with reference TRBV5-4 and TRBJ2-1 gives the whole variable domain ETGVTQSPTHLIKTRGQQVTLRCSSQSGHNTVSWYQQALGQGPQFIFQYYREEENGRGNFPPRFSGLQFPNYSSELNVNALELDDSALYLCASSGESGYNEQFFGPGTRLTVL.

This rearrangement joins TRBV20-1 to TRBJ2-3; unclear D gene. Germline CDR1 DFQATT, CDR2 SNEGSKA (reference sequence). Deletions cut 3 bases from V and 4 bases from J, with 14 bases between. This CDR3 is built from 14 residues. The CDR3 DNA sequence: TGCAGTGCTAGTAGCCCAACTGGGCCAGATACGCAGTATTTT. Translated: CSASSPTGPDTQYF.

DNA of the CDR3: TGTGCTAGTGGTTTGGTACCAGATTTGACCTACGAGCAGTACTTC. It translates to CASGLVPDLTYEQYF. The chain has TRBV12-5 and TRBJ2-7; D gene ambiguous. There are 15 residues in the CDR3. Trimming took off 0 bases at V and 2 bases at J, with 11 bases between the two ends. Germline assignment: CDR1 LGHNT and CDR2 FRNRAP.

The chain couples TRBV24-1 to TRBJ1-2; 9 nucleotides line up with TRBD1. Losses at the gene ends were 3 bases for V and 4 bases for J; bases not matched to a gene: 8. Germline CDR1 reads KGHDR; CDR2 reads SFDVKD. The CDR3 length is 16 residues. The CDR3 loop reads CATSDRIPGQGYGYTF. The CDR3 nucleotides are TGTGCCACCAGTGATCGTATACCGGGACAGGGCTATGGCTACACCTTC.

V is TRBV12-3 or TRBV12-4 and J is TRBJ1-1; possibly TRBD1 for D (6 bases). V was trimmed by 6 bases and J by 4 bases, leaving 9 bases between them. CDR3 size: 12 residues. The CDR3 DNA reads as TGTGCCAGCAGGAAACAGGGCACTGAAGCTTTCTTT. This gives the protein CASRKQGTEAFF.

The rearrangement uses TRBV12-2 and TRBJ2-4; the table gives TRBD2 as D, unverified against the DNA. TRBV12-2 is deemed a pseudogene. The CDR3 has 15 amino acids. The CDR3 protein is CASRFQPLAKNIQYF. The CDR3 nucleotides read TGTGCAAGTCGATTCCAACCACTAGCCAAAAACATTCAGTACTTC.